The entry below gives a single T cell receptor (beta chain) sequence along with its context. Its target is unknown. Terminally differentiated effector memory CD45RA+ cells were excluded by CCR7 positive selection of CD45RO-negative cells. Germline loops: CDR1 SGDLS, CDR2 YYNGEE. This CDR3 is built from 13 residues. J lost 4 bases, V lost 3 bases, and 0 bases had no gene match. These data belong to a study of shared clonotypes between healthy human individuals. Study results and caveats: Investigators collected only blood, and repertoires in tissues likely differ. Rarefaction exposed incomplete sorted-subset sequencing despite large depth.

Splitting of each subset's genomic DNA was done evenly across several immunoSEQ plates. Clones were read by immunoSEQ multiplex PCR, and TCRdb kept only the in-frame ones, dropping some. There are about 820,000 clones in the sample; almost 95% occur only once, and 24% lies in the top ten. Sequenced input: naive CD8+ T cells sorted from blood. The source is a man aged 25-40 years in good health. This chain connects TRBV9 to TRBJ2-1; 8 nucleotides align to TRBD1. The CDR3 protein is CASSGDRYNEQFF. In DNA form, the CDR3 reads TGTGCCAGCAGCGGGGACAGGTACAATGAGCAGTTCTTC. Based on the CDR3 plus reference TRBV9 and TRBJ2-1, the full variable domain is DSGVTQTPKHLITATGQRVTLRCSPRSGDLSVYWYQQSLDQGLQFLIQYYNGEERAKGNILERFSAQQFPDLHSELNLSSLELGDSALYFCASSGDRYNEQFFGPGTRLTVL.